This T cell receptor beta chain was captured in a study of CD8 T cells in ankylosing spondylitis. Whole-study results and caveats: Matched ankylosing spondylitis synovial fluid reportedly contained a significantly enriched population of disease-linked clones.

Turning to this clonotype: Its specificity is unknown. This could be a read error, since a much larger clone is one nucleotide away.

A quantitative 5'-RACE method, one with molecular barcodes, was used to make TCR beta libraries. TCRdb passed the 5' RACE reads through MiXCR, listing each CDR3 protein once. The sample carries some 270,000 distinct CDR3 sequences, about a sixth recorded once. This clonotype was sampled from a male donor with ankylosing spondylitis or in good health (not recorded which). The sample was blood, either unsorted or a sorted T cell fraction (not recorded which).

The DNA of the CDR3 is TGTGCCAGCAGTCCCCCGACTAGCGGGAGCTACGAGCAGTACTTC. It specifies CASSPPTSGSYEQYF. V usage is TRBV12-3 or TRBV12-4 and J usage is TRBJ2-7; 12 nucleotides agree with TRBD2. The J segment lost 3 bases and the V segment lost 5 bases, leaving 5 bases of the junction unmatched. This CDR3 region has 15 residues.